The 9 T cell receptor beta chains reported below all come from one sample, sequenced in a study of blood T cell repertoires in COVID-19 (dated by TCRdb to about 2020). The library was generated by the immunoSEQ multiplex PCR assay. The immuneACCESS repertoire file appears here via TCRdb, limited to in-frame rearrangements. These files lack a portion of the clones; in checked studies, under half of the deficit traces to unresolved V genes, and the cause of the others is not known. For this sample there are around 200,000 clones; about three quarters appear just once. The ten largest clones capture 2.5% to 3.5% of the sample. The sample comprised peripheral blood. Receptor source: a woman over 75 with active or convalescent COVID-19.

This chain uses TRBV2 with TRBJ1-2; D possibly corresponds to TRBD1 (5 bases). The CDR3 contains 13 residues. V lost 7 bases and J 2 bases, leaving 11 bases between the germline ends. Germline-derived CDR1 and CDR2 are SNHLY and FYNNEI. The CDR3 loop is CASKRQSNYGYTF. The CDR3, as DNA: TGTGCCAGCAAACGACAGTCGAACTATGGCTACACCTTC.

This CDR3 is CASSKDRDGNQPQHF. The CDR3 coding sequence is TGTGCCAGCAGTAAAGACAGGGATGGGAATCAGCCCCAGCATTTT. V gene TRBV2 combines with J gene TRBJ1-5; 7 bases are a match to TRBD1. The V and J ends lost 5 bases and 4 bases, in that order; junction bases with no gene match: 8. The germline V gene has CDR1 SNHLY and CDR2 FYNNEI. There are 15 residues in the CDR3.

This clone was counted a single time. J is TRBJ1-3 and V is TRBV9; D gene ambiguous. Trimming pared 0 bases from V and 1 base from J, leaving 8 bases between. CDR1 is SGDLS, CDR2 YYNGEE, per germline. The CDR3 loop spans 15 amino acids. DNA for the CDR3: TGTGCCAGCAGCGTAGGAGGCCATTCTGGAAACACCATATATTTT. Amino acid sequence: CASSVGGHSGNTIYF. Based on the CDR3 plus reference TRBV9 and TRBJ1-3, the full variable domain is DSGVTQTPKHLITATGQRVTLRCSPRSGDLSVYWYQQSLDQGLQFLIQYYNGEERAKGNILERFSAQQFPDLHSELNLSSLELGDSALYFCASSVGGHSGNTIYFGEGSWLTVV.

CDR3 nucleotide sequence: TGCGCCAGCCCCCAAAGGCGGGGGAATCAGCCCCAGCATTTT. This sequence encodes CASPQRRGNQPQHF. The genes are TRBV23-1 and TRBJ1-5; tentatively, D is TRBD1 (5 bases). TRBV23-1 is filed as an ORF, its function uncertain. V was shortened by 8 bases and J by 4 bases, with 15 bases between the two germline ends. The CDR3 has 14 residues.

This sequence joins TRBV7-9 and TRBJ1-1; 9 positions match TRBD1. This CDR3 contains 15 residues. After removal of 5 bases from V and 3 bases from J, the junction contained 7 bases not matched to a gene. The germline V gene encodes CDR1 SEHNR and CDR2 FQNEAQ (reference sequence). CDR3 sequence reads: CASSQSNRGHTEAFF. The DNA of the CDR3 is TGTGCCAGCAGCCAATCTAACAGGGGGCACACTGAAGCTTTCTTT.

The rearrangement uses TRBV2 and TRBJ2-1; possibly TRBD1 for D (5 bases). With 4 bases removed from V and 1 base from J, the gap between germline ends came to 11 bases. Looked up from germline, CDR1 is SNHLY and CDR2 is FYNNEI. The CDR3 sequence is 15 residues long. CDR3 nucleotide sequence: TGTGCCAGCAGTGTGTCCCAGGGTTCCTACAATGAGCAGTTCTTC. It translates to CASSVSQGSYNEQFF.

V gene TRBV7-2 combines with J gene TRBJ1-2; 10 nucleotides line up with TRBD1. Per germline, CDR1 SGHTA and CDR2 FQGNSA. V trimming: 1 base; J trimming: 2 bases; junction bases outside the gene matches: 7. The CDR3 loop spans 17 amino acids. The CDR3 is CASSLDFRQGANYGYTF. CDR3 in DNA: TGTGCCAGCAGCTTAGATTTCAGACAGGGGGCCAACTATGGCTACACCTTC.

The J gene is TRBJ2-2, the V gene TRBV27, with 7 bases aligning to TRBD2. V gave up 6 bases and J gave up 1 base; unmatched junction bases: 2. The CDR3 runs 14 residues. CDR1 is MNHEY, CDR2 SMNVEV, per germline (reference sequence). CDR3 protein: CASRRTRNTGELFF. The DNA for the CDR3 is TGTGCCAGCAGGCGGACTAGGAACACCGGGGAGCTGTTTTTT.

The rearrangement joins TRBV19 to TRBJ2-1, with D unclear. The CDR3 is made up of 15 amino acids. Germline loops: CDR1 LNHDA, CDR2 SQIVND (reference sequence). Trimming pared 7 bases from V and 0 bases from J, leaving 13 bases between. Written as DNA, the CDR3 is TGTGCCAGTAAGGAGTTGGAGAGCTCCTACAATGAGCAGTTCTTC. This codes for CASKELESSYNEQFF.